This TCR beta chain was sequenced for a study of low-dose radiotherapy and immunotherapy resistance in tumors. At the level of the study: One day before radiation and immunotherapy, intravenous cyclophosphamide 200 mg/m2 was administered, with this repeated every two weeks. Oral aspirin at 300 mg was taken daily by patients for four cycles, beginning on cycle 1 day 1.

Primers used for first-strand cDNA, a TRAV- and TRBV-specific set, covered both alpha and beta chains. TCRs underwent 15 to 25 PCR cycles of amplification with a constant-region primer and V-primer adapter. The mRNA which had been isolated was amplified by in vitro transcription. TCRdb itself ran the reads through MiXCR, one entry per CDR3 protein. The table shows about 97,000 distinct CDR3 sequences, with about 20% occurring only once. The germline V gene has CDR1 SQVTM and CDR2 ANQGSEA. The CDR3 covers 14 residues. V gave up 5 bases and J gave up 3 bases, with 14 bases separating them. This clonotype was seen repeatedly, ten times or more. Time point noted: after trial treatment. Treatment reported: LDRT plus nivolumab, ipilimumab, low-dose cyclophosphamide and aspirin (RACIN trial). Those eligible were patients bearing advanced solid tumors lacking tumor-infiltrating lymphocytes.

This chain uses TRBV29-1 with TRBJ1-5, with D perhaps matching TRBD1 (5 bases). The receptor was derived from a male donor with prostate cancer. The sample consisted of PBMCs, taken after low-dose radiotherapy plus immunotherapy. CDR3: CSVTQDYLNQPQHF. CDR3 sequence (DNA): TGCAGCGTTACACAGGATTACCTCAATCAGCCCCAGCATTTT.